The rows below give T cell receptor beta chains drawn from one sample of a study of T-cell memory formation after mild COVID-19. MiXCR, run by TCRdb on the 5' RACE reads, gives a single entry per CDR3 protein. Among roughly 350,000 distinct CDR3 sequences, approximately 14% were seen once, and the ten largest hold 22%. Sequences were obtained from PBMCs or a T cell subset sorted from them (not recorded which). These receptors all stem from a man younger than 35 who had mild COVID-19 (a few samples of this study predate the infection). Cell type and time point are not known. Both conserved end residues are part of each CDR3. The order of the fields is D gene, clone size, J gene, V gene, CDR3 DNA, CDR3 protein. D genes are given only for firm matches. Size is omitted from some rows. Given values are once, few, many or a class for expanded clones.

>NA|few|TRBJ2-1|TRBV7-6
TGTGCCAGCAGCTTATTCGAAGCCAGCTCCTACAATGAGCAGTTCTTC
CASSLFEASSYNEQFF
>TRBD1|NA|TRBJ1-5|TRBV27
TGTGCCAGCAGTTTACAGGGGGCATGGCAGCCCCAGCATTTT
CASSLQGAWQPQHF
>NA|many|TRBJ2-5|TRBV7-2
TGTGCCAGCAGCCAGGCGGAGACCCAGTACTTC
CASSQAETQYF
>TRBD2|NA|TRBJ2-6|TRBV7-3
TGTGCCAGCAGCTTAATTGGGACTAGCAACTCTGGGGCCAACGTCCTGACTTTC
CASSLIGTSNSGANVLTF
>NA|many|TRBJ2-7|TRBV29-1
TGCAGCGGTATACAGGACAGCCCTTCCTACGAGCAGTACTTC
CSGIQDSPSYEQYF
>TRBD1|few|TRBJ1-2|TRBV7-2
TGTGCCAGCAGCTCAGGGGGCAACTATGGCTACACCTTC
CASSSGGNYGYTF
>NA|NA|TRBJ1-5|TRBV16
TGTGCCAGCAGCCAATTAATCGGACATGTAAATCAGCCCCAGCATTTT
CASSQLIGHVNQPQHF
>NA|NA|TRBJ1-1|TRBV20-1
TGCAGTGCTAGAGACCGCACTGAAGCTTTCTTT
CSARDRTEAFF
>NA|few|TRBJ1-2|TRBV7-2
TGTGCCAGCAGCCCGGGACGGCCTAACTATGGCTACACCTTC
CASSPGRPNYGYTF
>TRBD2|NA|TRBJ2-5|TRBV12-3/TRBV12-4
TGTGCCAGCAGTTCGTACCGGGGGGGCAGGAAAGAGACCCAGTACTTC
CASSSYRGGRKETQYF
>NA|many|TRBJ1-2|TRBV6-6
TGTGCCAGCAGTGATAGGGTTCGGACTAACTATGGCTACACCTTC
CASSDRVRTNYGYTF
>TRBD2|few|TRBJ2-5|TRBV7-9
TGTGCCAGCAGCGAAAGACTAGCGGGGGGTGTAGAGACCCAGTACTTC
CASSERLAGGVETQYF
>NA|NA|TRBJ1-1|TRBV4-3
TGCGCCAGCAGCCAGGGGACGGTCCTTGAAGCTTTCTTT
CASSQGTVLEAFF
>NA|NA|TRBJ1-5|TRBV5-5
TGTGCCAGCAGCCCCGGACCAGTTCAGCCCCAGCATTTT
CASSPGPVQPQHF
>TRBD1|many|TRBJ1-4|TRBV5-4
TGTGCCAGCAGCAGACAGGGGGCGACTGAAAAACTGTTTTTT
CASSRQGATEKLFF
>TRBD2|many|TRBJ2-1|TRBV6-5
TGTGCCAGCAAGTCCCCCGGGACTAGCGTCAATGAGCAGTTCTTC
CASKSPGTSVNEQFF
>NA|many|TRBJ2-7|TRBV20-1
TGCAGTGCTAGCCCGACCCCCTACGAGCAGTACTTC
CSASPTPYEQYF
>TRBD1|few|TRBJ1-1|TRBV12-3/TRBV12-4
TGTGCCAGCATTACGACAGGGTGGAACACTGAAGCTTTCTTT
CASITTGWNTEAFF
>TRBD2|few|TRBJ2-5|TRBV7-6
TGTGCCAGCAGCGGCCGTAGCGGGGCGGAGACCCAGTACTTC
CASSGRSGAETQYF
>NA|few|TRBJ1-5|TRBV20-1
TGCAGTGCCAGGGACGTCGTCGAGCCCCAGCATTTT
CSARDVVEPQHF
>TRBD2|NA|TRBJ2-5|TRBV10-3
TGTGCCACCCAATTAGCGGGGGCGACAGAGACCCAGTACTTC
CATQLAGATETQYF
>NA|NA|TRBJ1-5|TRBV2
TGTGCCAGCAGCCCCGGGCCCGGGGGGCCCCAGCATTTT
CASSPGPGGPQHF
>TRBD2|few|TRBJ2-1|TRBV12-3/TRBV12-4
TGTGCCAGCAGCCCCCGGCGAACTAGCGGGGGGGCCCATGAGCAGTTCTTC
CASSPRRTSGGAHEQFF
>NA|NA|TRBJ2-1|TRBV19
TGTGCCAGTAGTATACCGAGTAGCGGCGGATTAAATGAGCAGTTCTTC
CASSIPSSGGLNEQFF
>NA|many|TRBJ2-2|TRBV15
TGTGCCACCAGCAAATTAGGGGAGCTGTTTTTT
CATSKLGELFF
>TRBD1|few|TRBJ1-4|TRBV5-1
TGCGCCAGCAGCTTAGCGGACAGGGCTAATGAAAAACTGTTTTTT
CASSLADRANEKLFF